This T cell receptor (beta chain) appears in the sequencing data of a study of blood T cell repertoires in COVID-19. CDR1 and CDR2 (germline): MNHEY, SVGEGT. The trim removed 2 bases at V and 1 base at J, leaving 11 bases unmatched. This CDR3 comprises 18 residues. As handled by the study authors: From reference gene primer amplification, estimates of nucleated cell counts were derived. The table came from immunoSEQ multiplex PCR; TCRdb's copy has only in-frame clones and leaves some out. Clonal size and the V and J genes are those of that table, whereas D and trimming came from the DNA. This sample has nearly 250,000 clones; roughly 86% occur once, and the top ten carry more than 2%.

The sequence came from a woman between 50 and 59 years old who had recovered from COVID-19. Sequencing was performed on PBMCs or T cells enriched from blood (not recorded which). V is TRBV6-2 or TRBV6-3 and J is TRBJ1-1; TRBD1 aligns across 9 bases. This CDR3 reads CASSYRTGEVFENTEAFF. For the CDR3, the DNA is TGTGCCAGCAGTTACCGGACAGGGGAAGTGTTCGAGAACACTGAAGCTTTCTTT.